This record looks at one TCR beta chain sequence and its context. TCRdb passed the RT-PCR reads through MiXCR, listing each CDR3 protein once. The top ten clones hold 35% to 40% of a sample with under 200,000 distinct CDR3 sequences, over 8.5% of them seen once. This CDR3 spans 14 amino acids. The V gene's germline CDR1 is SGHVS and CDR2 FQNEAQ. Trimming took off 0 bases at V and 3 bases at J, with 9 bases between the two ends. This record belongs to a study of response to subunit inactivated influenza vaccine. This sample comprised CD8+ T cells sorted from PBMCs, obtained roughly 24 months after vaccination. The chain combines TRBV7-8 with TRBJ2-7, with a tentative D call TRBD1 (5 bases). This clonotype was sampled from a man between 45 and 75 years old who received an inactivated influenza vaccine. Here the CDR3 reads CASSLAGPNYEQYF. The CDR3, as DNA: TGTGCCAGCAGCTTAGCGGGGCCAAACTACGAGCAGTACTTC. The complete variable domain, with remaining parts taken from reference TRBV7-8 and TRBJ2-7, reads GAGVSQSPRYKVAKRGQDVALRCDPISGHVSLFWYQQALGQGPEFLTYFQNEAQLDKSGLPSDRFFAERPEGSVSTLKIQRTQQEDSAVYLCASSLAGPNYEQYFGPGTRLTVT.